A single sample is the source of the 7 T cell receptor beta chains below, sequenced in a study of T cells after posttransplantation cyclophosphamide. Here immunoSEQ multiplex PCR was the method, and the copy in TCRdb shows in-frame clones only, minus some. The table shows approximately 45,000 clones, with roughly nine tenths occurring only once. Sequenced material: PBMCs. Receptors originate from a woman in her forties or fifties in good health and a related stem cell transplant donor.

V usage is TRBV5-1 and J usage is TRBJ2-3; possible D gene TRBD1, 5 bases. Trimming shortened V by 6 bases and J by 2 bases, and 10 bases separated the two germline ends. Germline CDR1 reads SGHRS; CDR2 reads YFSETQ. CDR3 length: 13 residues. The CDR3 is CASIKDNTDTQYF. As DNA, the CDR3 is TGCGCCAGCATCAAGGACAACACAGATACGCAGTATTTT.

This clone occurred once. The rearrangement joins TRBV15 to TRBJ1-5, with D uncertain. Per the germline V gene, CDR1 is LNHNV and CDR2 is YYDKDF (reference sequence). This CDR3 comprises 14 residues. V lost 0 bases, J lost 4 bases, and 7 bases lay in between. The CDR3 sequence: CATSRDLENQPQHF. CDR3 nucleotide sequence: TGTGCCACCAGCAGAGATCTCGAGAATCAGCCCCAGCATTTT.

This chain links TRBV27 with TRBJ1-5; D uncertain. The CDR3 spans 12 residues. CDR1 and CDR2 from the germline V gene are MNHEY and SMNVEV (reference sequence). With 4 bases removed from V and 8 bases from J, the gap between germline ends came to 9 bases. CDR3 amino acids: CASSSYPEPQHF. CDR3 nucleotide sequence: TGTGCCAGCAGTTCGTACCCGGAGCCCCAGCATTTT.

This clone was seen only once. This chain joins TRBV7-9 and TRBJ1-6, with D possibly TRBD1 on 5 matching bases. This CDR3 is built from 13 residues. V lost 5 bases and J lost 12, with 14 bases in between. CDR1 is SEHNR and CDR2 is FQNEAQ in the germline V gene (reference sequence). CDR3 bases: TGTGCCAGCAGCATATCAGGGCCTGAACCCCTCCACTTT. This gives the protein CASSISGPEPLHF. Complete variable domain (other parts from reference TRBV7-9 and TRBJ1-6): DTGVSQNPRHKITKRGQNVTFRCDPISEHNRLYWYRQTLGQGPEFLTYFQNEAQLEKSRLLSDRFSAERPKGSFSTLEIQRTEQGDSAMYLCASSISGPEPLHFGNGTRLTVT.

The V and J genes are TRBV2 and TRBJ1-1, with 8 bases matching TRBD1. Looked up from germline, CDR1 is SNHLY and CDR2 is FYNNEI. The CDR3 extends over 16 amino acids. V dropped 0 bases and J dropped 5; count of bases not matched to a gene: 8. CDR3 protein: CASSEAGRGLGTEAFF. The DNA of the CDR3 is TGTGCCAGCAGTGAAGCGGGCAGGGGGCTCGGGACTGAAGCTTTCTTT.

The chain is built from TRBV7-2 and TRBJ2-7; a possible D gene is TRBD1 (6 bases). V shed 6 bases and J shed 5 bases, with 23 bases lying between them. Germline-derived CDR1 and CDR2 are SGHTA and FQGNSA. The CDR3 is 16 residues long. CDR3 nucleotides: TGTGCCAGCAGTCCGAAAGGCCAGGGGAAGGGGCACGAGCAGTACTTC. It specifies CASSPKGQGKGHEQYF.

This clone came up once. The rearrangement uses TRBV9 and TRBJ2-7, with no clear D. CDR3 size: 15 residues. CDR1 and CDR2 from the germline V gene are SGDLS and YYNGEE. V lost 0 bases and J lost 2, with 12 bases in between. The CDR3 region is CASSVDLGRAYEQYF. Here the CDR3 DNA reads TGTGCCAGCAGCGTAGATTTGGGCAGAGCCTACGAGCAGTACTTC.